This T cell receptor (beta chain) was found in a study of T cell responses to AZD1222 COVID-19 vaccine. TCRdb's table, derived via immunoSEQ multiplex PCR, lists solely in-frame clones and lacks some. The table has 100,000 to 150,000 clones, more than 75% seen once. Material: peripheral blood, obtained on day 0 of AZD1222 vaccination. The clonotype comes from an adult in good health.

CDR3 amino acids: CATSRDLNGYTF. CDR3 coding DNA: TGTGCCACCAGCAGAGATCTGAATGGCTACACCTTC. The chain uses TRBV15 and TRBJ1-2, with no clear D. The CDR3 covers 12 residues. Trimming took off 0 bases at V and 6 bases at J, with 5 bases between the two ends. Germline assignment: CDR1 LNHNV and CDR2 YYDKDF (reference sequence).